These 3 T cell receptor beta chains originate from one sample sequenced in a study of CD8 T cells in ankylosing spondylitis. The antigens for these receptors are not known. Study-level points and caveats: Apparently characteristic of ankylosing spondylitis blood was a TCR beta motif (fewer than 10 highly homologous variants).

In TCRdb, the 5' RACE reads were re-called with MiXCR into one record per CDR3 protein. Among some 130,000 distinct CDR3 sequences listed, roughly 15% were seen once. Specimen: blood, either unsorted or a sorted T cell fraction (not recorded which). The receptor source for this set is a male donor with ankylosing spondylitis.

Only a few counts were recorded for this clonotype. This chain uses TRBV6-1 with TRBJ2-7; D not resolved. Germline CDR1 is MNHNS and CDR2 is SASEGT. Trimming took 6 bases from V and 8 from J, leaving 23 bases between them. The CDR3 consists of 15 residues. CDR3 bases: TGTGCCAGCAGCCCAGGTAGGACGATGGTCTCCAAGCAGTACTTC. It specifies CASSPGRTMVSKQYF.

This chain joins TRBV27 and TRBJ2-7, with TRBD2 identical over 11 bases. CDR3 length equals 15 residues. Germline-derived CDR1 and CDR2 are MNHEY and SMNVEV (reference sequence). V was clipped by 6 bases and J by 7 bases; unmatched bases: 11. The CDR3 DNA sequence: TGTGCCAGCAGGCCGGGACTAGCGGACCAGAGAGAGCAGTACTTC. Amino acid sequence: CASRPGLADQREQYF.

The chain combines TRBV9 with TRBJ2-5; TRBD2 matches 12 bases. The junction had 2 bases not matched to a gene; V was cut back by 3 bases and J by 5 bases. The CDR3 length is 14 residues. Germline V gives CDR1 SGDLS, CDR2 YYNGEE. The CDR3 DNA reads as TGTGCCAGCAGCGGACTAGCGGGAGTGGAGACCCAGTACTTC. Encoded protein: CASSGLAGVETQYF.